The present entry profiles one T cell receptor (beta chain) with its context. The source of the sample is a study of blood T cell repertoires in COVID-19. The germline V gene encodes CDR1 SGHNT and CDR2 YENEEA. V dropped 3 bases and J dropped 8 bases, with 13 bases sitting between them. The CDR3 consists of 13 residues. Method: immunoSEQ multiplex PCR; TCRdb's copy keeps in-frame clones and lacks some. The sample yields roughly 180,000 clones, approximately 86% seen once. The TCR originated in a man in his sixties with acute or convalescent COVID-19. This chain connects TRBV11-3 to TRBJ1-1; perhaps TRBD1 as D (5 bases). Sequenced: peripheral blood. CDR3 loop: CASSLTPDMEAFF. CDR3 coding DNA: TGTGCCAGCAGCTTGACTCCGGACATGGAAGCTTTCTTT.